This TCR beta chain originates from a study of cytomegalovirus exposure and HLA in healthy donors. Comment on this clone: Its antigen remains unknown.

V was clipped by 1 base and J by 11 bases, with 8 bases between them. This CDR3 contains 11 residues. The germline V gene encodes CDR1 SEHNR and CDR2 FQNEAQ (reference sequence). The data were produced by immunoSEQ multiplex PCR, yet TCRdb's version contains in-frame clones alone and is incomplete. This sample yields some 170,000 clones, of which roughly 86% are seen a single time; roughly 2.5% belongs to the top ten. Findings and caveats of the study: The classifier reportedly diagnosed cytomegalovirus status with high sensitivity and specificity. It was found in a later analysis that first-cohort TCR clusters tended to co-occur in the approximately 130 validation repertoires.

The donors formed part of the approximately 110-subject validation cohort, distinct from the roughly 620-subject first cohort. The J gene is TRBJ1-2, the V gene TRBV7-9; no clear D. The sample comprised PBMCs. The TCR was taken from a man aged 18 to 30 in good health and CMV-seropositive. The CDR3 region has the DNA TGTGCCAGCAGCTTAGATCCCGTGTACACCTTC. Residues: CASSLDPVYTF.